One and the same sample provided the 24 T cell receptor beta chains below, sequenced in a study of T cell responses to AZD1222 COVID-19 vaccine. Sequencing was performed with immunoSEQ multiplex PCR; in TCRdb, only in-frame clones are kept and a portion is missing. The sample lists some 150,000 clones; 92% were seen once. The input for sequencing was peripheral blood, taken 28 days after the second AZD1222 dose. These receptor sequences come from an adult who received the AZD1222 COVID-19 vaccine.

The J gene is TRBJ1-1, the V gene TRBV28; D remains unclear. Deletions cut 7 bases from V and 3 bases from J, with 33 bases between. Germline V lookup: CDR1 MDHEN, CDR2 SYDVKM. This CDR3 is 20 amino acids long. CDR3 sequence reads: CASTYPQSVGIYLGDTEAFF. CDR3 bases: TGTGCCAGCACCTACCCCCAGAGCGTCGGGATTTACCTCGGGGACACTGAAGCTTTCTTT.

The V call is TRBV5-1, the J call TRBJ2-7; 9 nucleotides agree with TRBD1. The junction had 8 bases not matched to a gene; V was cut back by 0 bases and J by 4 bases. Germline V lookup: CDR1 SGHRS, CDR2 YFSETQ. The CDR3 loop spans 16 amino acids. This CDR3 reads CASSLEEGTGLYEQYF. CDR3 in DNA: TGCGCCAGCAGCTTGGAGGAAGGGACAGGGTTGTACGAGCAGTACTTC.

This rearrangement joins TRBV4-3 to TRBJ2-1; D not certain. Per the germline V gene, CDR1 is LGHNA and CDR2 is YSLEER. The V end was cut by 0 bases, the J end by 7 bases, with 19 bases between. The CDR3 runs 17 residues. The CDR3 region is CASSQDYSRQALNEQFF. Written as DNA, the CDR3 is TGCGCCAGCAGCCAAGATTATAGCCGGCAGGCCTTAAATGAGCAGTTCTTC.

V and J are TRBV3-1 (or the pseudogene TRBV3-2) and TRBJ2-3, with 13 bases lining up with TRBD2. This CDR3 is built from 17 residues. CDR1 LGHDT and CDR2 YNNKEL come from the germline V gene (reference sequence). V shed 4 bases, J shed 6 bases, and the junction held 10 bases outside the gene matches. CDR3 nucleotide sequence: TGTGCCAGCAGCCTTCGCCGGACTAGCGGGAGTTGCGATACGCAGTATTTT. Its protein is CASSLRRTSGSCDTQYF.

The chain employs TRBV10-1 and TRBJ2-5, with D tentatively TRBD1 or TRBD2 (5 bases each). The V and J ends lost 0 bases and 5 bases respectively, with 13 bases between them. This CDR3 contains 15 residues. CDR1 and CDR2 from the germline V gene are WNHNN and SYGVQD (reference sequence). The CDR3 DNA follows: TGCGCCAGCAGTGAGTCAGGGACGGGGTCGGAGACCCAGTACTTC. Translation: CASSESGTGSETQYF.

The rearrangement links TRBV10-3 to TRBJ1-5; D gene uncertain. Germline values: CDR1 ENHRY, CDR2 SYGVKD. The V gene lost 2 bases and the J gene lost 4 bases, with 15 bases spanning the gap. CDR3 size: 16 residues. CDR3 in DNA: TGTGCCATCAGTGAGAGGTCAGAAATCTTTAATCAGCCCCAGCATTTT. Amino acid sequence: CAISERSEIFNQPQHF.

V and J are TRBV15 and TRBJ1-6; 8 nucleotides agree with TRBD1. After removal of 3 bases from V and 8 bases from J, the junction contained 6 bases not matched to a gene. CDR1 and CDR2 (germline): LNHNV, YYDKDF (reference sequence). The CDR3 is 15 amino acids. CDR3 sequence (DNA): TGTGCCACCAGCAGGGAGCAGGGGGCGGATTCACCCCTCCACTTT. Translation gives CATSREQGADSPLHF.

This chain joins TRBV2 and TRBJ1-2; 7 nucleotides align to TRBD1. V shed 3 bases, J shed 2 bases, and the junction held 6 bases outside the gene matches. Germline-derived CDR1 and CDR2 are SNHLY and FYNNEI. The CDR3 consists of 15 residues. The CDR3 is CASSEGRGSNYGYTF. The CDR3 region has the DNA TGTGCCAGCAGTGAGGGCAGGGGGTCGAACTATGGCTACACCTTC.

The genes are TRBV4-1 and TRBJ2-7; D gene unclear. V was trimmed by 0 bases and J by 2 bases, leaving 11 bases between them. Germline V lookup: CDR1 MGHRA, CDR2 YSYEKL. The CDR3 contains 15 residues. The CDR3 DNA is TGCGCCAGCAGCCAAGATGGAAGGGAAGCCTACGAGCAGTACTTC. Its protein is CASSQDGREAYEQYF.

This clone is a singleton in its sample. The chain carries TRBV5-4 and TRBJ2-2; perhaps TRBD2 as D (5 bases). The germline gives CDR1 SGHNT, CDR2 YYREEE (reference sequence). V was pared by 4 bases and J by 12 bases, with 25 bases between. This CDR3 has 16 amino acids. This CDR3 reads CASSPGFGPQIKKLFF. CDR3 DNA: TGTGCCAGCAGCCCGGGATTCGGACCTCAAATCAAGAAGCTGTTTTTT.

CDR3 DNA sequence: TGTGCCAGCAGCCCCGGGACTAGCGTGTTCCAAGAGACCCAGTACTTC. Amino acid sequence: CASSPGTSVFQETQYF. The chain joins TRBV28 to TRBJ2-5, with TRBD2 matching 10 bases. V lost 6 bases to trimming and J lost 1 base; unmatched junction nucleotides: 8. The CDR3 sequence is 16 residues long. Germline assignment: CDR1 MDHEN and CDR2 SYDVKM.

The CDR3 region is CASSLDRDYGGEKLFF. CDR3 DNA sequence: TGCGCCAGCAGCTTGGACCGAGACTACGGGGGGGAAAAACTGTTTTTT. The chain carries TRBV5-1 and TRBJ1-4, with a possible D match to TRBD1 (5 bases). The CDR3 is made up of 16 amino acids. Between the trimmed V and J ends, which lost 0 bases and 8 bases, there was a span of 17 bases. Germline V gene lookup returns CDR1 SGHRS and CDR2 YFSETQ.

This clone has a single count. The rearrangement joins TRBV30 to TRBJ1-2, with TRBD1 as a possible D gene (5 bases). With 2 bases removed from V and 8 bases from J, the gap between germline ends came to 9 bases. Germline V gene lookup returns CDR1 GTSNPN and CDR2 SVGIG (reference sequence). The CDR3 length is 11 residues. The CDR3 bases are TGTGCCTGGAGTCAGGGAGGCGGCTACACCTTC. The encoded protein is CAWSQGGGYTF.

V gene TRBV5-4 combines with J gene TRBJ1-2, with a possible D match to TRBD1 (6 bases). CDR3 size: 18 residues. V shed 2 bases and J shed 6 bases, with 26 bases lying between them. Germline CDR1 reads SGHNT; CDR2 reads YYREEE (reference sequence). CDR3 nucleotides: TGTGCCAGCAGCTTCCCCTCGAAAAACAGGGACGATAGGGATGGCTACACCTTC. It is translated as CASSFPSKNRDDRDGYTF.

The V gene is TRBV6-5, the J gene TRBJ2-6, with D hard to call. The germline V and J ends were trimmed by 4 bases and 4 bases, with 11 bases remaining between them. The CDR3 length is 15 residues. CDR1 is MNHEY, CDR2 SVGAGI, per germline. In nucleotides, the CDR3 is TGTGCCAGCAGTTCATGGGTTATGGGGGCCAACGTCCTGACTTTC. It codes for CASSSWVMGANVLTF.

This chain joins TRBV4-1 and TRBJ2-1; TRBD2 matches at 7 bases. CDR1 and CDR2 from the germline V gene are MGHRA and YSYEKL. CDR3 length: 15 residues. The trim removed 5 bases at V and 15 bases at J, leaving 19 bases unmatched. The CDR3 coding sequence is TGCGCCAGCAGCACAAAATCCGGGACTATGCGACCCCCGTTCTTC. It yields the protein CASSTKSGTMRPPFF.

This clone appeared a single time. The chain has TRBV3-1 (or the pseudogene TRBV3-2) and TRBJ2-7, with 12 bases aligning to TRBD2. Unmatched junction bases numbered 6, after V lost 4 bases and J lost 5 bases. CDR1 LGHDT and CDR2 YNNKEL come from the germline V gene (reference sequence). CDR3 length: 15 residues. The CDR3 here is CASSLTSGSVNEQYF. The CDR3 DNA is TGTGCCAGCAGCCTGACTAGCGGGAGTGTAAACGAGCAGTACTTC.

This clone has a single count. The chain combines TRBV11-2 with TRBJ1-3; no reliable D call. This CDR3 comprises 17 residues. In germline, CDR1 is SGHAT, CDR2 FQNNGV. V gave up 0 bases and J gave up 1 base, with 13 bases separating them. CDR3: CASSLDRFAASGNTIYF. The DNA of the CDR3 is TGTGCCAGCAGCTTAGATCGGTTTGCGGCATCTGGAAACACCATATATTTT.

The chain links TRBV28 to TRBJ1-5, with D unresolved. There are 13 residues in the CDR3. Trimming pared 8 bases from V and 2 bases from J, leaving 10 bases between. From germline, CDR1 is MDHEN and CDR2 SYDVKM. The CDR3 protein is CASEGFGNQPQHF. The CDR3, as DNA: TGTGCCAGCGAGGGTTTCGGCAATCAGCCCCAGCATTTT. Full variable domain (missing parts from reference TRBV28 and TRBJ1-5): DVKVTQSSRYLVKRTGEKVFLECVQDMDHENMFWYRQDPGLGLRLIYFSYDVKMKEKGDIPEGYSVSREKKERFSLILESASTNQTSMYLCASEGFGNQPQHFGDGTRLSIL.

The DNA of the CDR3 is TGTGCCACCAGGACGGGAGGGAACACTGAAGCTTTCTTT. Translating it yields CATRTGGNTEAFF. V and J are TRBV24-1 and TRBJ1-1; D unclear. CDR3 size: 13 residues. V shed 7 bases and J shed 1 base, with 9 bases lying between them. Per germline, CDR1 KGHDR and CDR2 SFDVKD.

The chain joins TRBV9 to TRBJ1-2; 10 nucleotides align to TRBD1. J was trimmed by 4 bases and V by 4 bases; bases with no gene match: 7. This CDR3 spans 15 amino acids. Germline CDR1 reads SGDLS; CDR2 reads YYNGEE. CDR3 sequence (DNA): TGTGCCAGCAGCCCCGCGCGGGACAGGGGCTATGGCTACACCTTC. Translated: CASSPARDRGYGYTF.

This sequence joins TRBV18 and TRBJ2-7; 8 bases match TRBD2. CDR3 length: 16 amino acids. Germline assignment: CDR1 KGHSH and CDR2 LQKENI. J gave up 6 bases and V 0 bases, and 10 bases lay outside the gene matches. The CDR3 sequence: CASSPPLGGDYGEQYF. The CDR3 nucleotides are TGTGCCAGCTCACCACCACTCGGGGGGGACTATGGCGAGCAGTACTTC.

This chain uses TRBV3-1 (or the pseudogene TRBV3-2) with TRBJ1-1; maybe TRBD1 (5 bases). Trimming left V 4 bases short and J 0 bases short, with 12 bases between. The CDR3 contains 15 residues. Per germline, CDR1 LGHDT and CDR2 YNNKEL (reference sequence). DNA for the CDR3: TGTGCCAGCAGCCGGTCGTGGGGGATGAACACTGAAGCTTTCTTT. Translating it yields CASSRSWGMNTEAFF.

V and J are TRBV9 and TRBJ1-2; 8 positions match TRBD1. V was clipped by 3 bases and J by 4 bases; unmatched bases: 5. Germline CDR1 and CDR2: SGDLS and YYNGEE. The CDR3 extends over 14 amino acids. The CDR3 sequence is CASSAGQGRYGYTF. DNA for the CDR3: TGTGCCAGCAGCGCCGGACAGGGCCGCTATGGCTACACCTTC. The full variable domain, in which reference TRBV9 and TRBJ1-2 provide the parts outside the CDR3, is DSGVTQTPKHLITATGQRVTLRCSPRSGDLSVYWYQQSLDQGLQFLIQYYNGEERAKGNILERFSAQQFPDLHSELNLSSLELGDSALYFCASSAGQGRYGYTFGSGTRLTVV.